The T cell receptor (beta chain) described here comes from a study of T cell responses to AZD1222 COVID-19 vaccine. The protocol was immunoSEQ multiplex PCR, while the TCRdb copy is restricted to in-frame clones and leaves out a portion. This repertoire shows 75,000 to 90,000 clones, approximately 80% found once; its top ten account for around 21%. Only one count was recorded for this clone. The antigen is unknown. Study-level findings and limits: Spike-specific TCR breadth and depth rose after two AZD1222 doses. The repertoires were collected only after the peak T cell response. Regions 160-218 and 743-854 dominated among vaccine-associated CD4 TCRs spanning spike. White British ancestry dominated among donors, who included more females, and clonal diversity was possibly underestimated.

The CDR3 has 14 amino acids. Germline V gives CDR1 GTSNPN, CDR2 SVGIG (reference sequence). V shed 8 bases and J shed 0 bases, with 13 bases lying between them. The TCR originated in an adult in good health. Sample: peripheral blood, taken on day 0 of AZD1222 vaccination. The V call is TRBV30, the J call TRBJ2-2; D is undetermined. CDR3 region: CARIDTPNTGELFF. In nucleotides, the CDR3 is TGTGCCCGAATAGACACCCCGAACACCGGGGAGCTGTTTTTT. Full variable domain (missing parts from reference TRBV30 and TRBJ2-2): SQTIHQWPATLVQPVGSPLSLECTVEGTSNPNLYWYRQAAGRGLQLLFYSVGIGQISSEVPQNLSASRPQDRQFILSSKKLLLSDSGFYLCARIDTPNTGELFFGEGSRLTVL.